This T cell receptor (beta chain) was profiled in a study of cytotoxic CD8 clonotypes in ibrutinib-treated CLL. This clone appeared a single time. CDR1 and CDR2 (germline): MNHEY, SMNVEV (reference sequence). The length of the CDR3 is 13 residues. Trimming pared 5 bases from V and 2 bases from J, leaving 7 bases between. The protocol was immunoSEQ multiplex PCR, while the TCRdb copy is restricted to in-frame clones and leaves out a portion. The sample holds 250,000 or so clones, roughly 70% seen once. Sample: PBMCs, taken after 24 months of ibrutinib treatment. This receptor was identified in a human donor with chronic lymphocytic leukemia. The chain has TRBV27 and TRBJ2-1; D gene unclear. DNA for the CDR3: TGTGCCAGCAGTCCCTCTCCCTACAATGAGCAGTTCTTC. Amino acid sequence: CASSPSPYNEQFF.